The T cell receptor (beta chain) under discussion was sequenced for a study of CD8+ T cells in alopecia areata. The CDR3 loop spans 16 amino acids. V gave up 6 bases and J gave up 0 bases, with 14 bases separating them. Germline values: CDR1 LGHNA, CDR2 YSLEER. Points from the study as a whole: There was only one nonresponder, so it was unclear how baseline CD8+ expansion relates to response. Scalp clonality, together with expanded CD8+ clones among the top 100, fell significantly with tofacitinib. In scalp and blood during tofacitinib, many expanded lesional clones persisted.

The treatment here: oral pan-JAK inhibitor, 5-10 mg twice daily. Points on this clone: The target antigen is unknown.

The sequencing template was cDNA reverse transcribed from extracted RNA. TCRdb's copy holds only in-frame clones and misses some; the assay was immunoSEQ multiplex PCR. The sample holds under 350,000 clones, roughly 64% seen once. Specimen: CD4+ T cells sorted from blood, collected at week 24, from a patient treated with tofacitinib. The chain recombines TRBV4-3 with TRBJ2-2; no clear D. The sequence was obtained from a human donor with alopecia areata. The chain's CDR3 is CASRHHQAANTGELFF. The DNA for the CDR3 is TGCGCCAGCAGACACCACCAGGCAGCGAACACCGGGGAGCTGTTTTTT.